This T cell receptor (beta chain) appears in the sequencing data of a study of human T cells and chemical hapten exposure (dated by TCRdb to about 2021). Study-level background: For sensitization, 2% DPC in acetone was applied to a 2 cm by 2 cm area of upper inner arm skin. Throughout the study period of 20 to 25 weeks, patients also received therapeutic DPC doses to the scalp every week. Patch testing on the upper back used Finn chambers containing 0.01% DPC, with scoring done after 6 days according to International Contact Dermatitis Research Group standards. Alopecia areata with under or over 50% scalp involvement, alopecia totalis and alopecia universalis were represented in the patient cohort, which was mostly female. Libraries were combined into a pool for sequencing, and differences in TCR yield between samples came mainly from small differences in library volumes within the pool. In alopecia patients, the study followed how the peripheral blood TCR repertoire changed in vivo over primary and secondary sensitization to diphenylcyclopropenone (DPC), a hapten. Blood samples were taken from patients before sensitization (week 0) and at 2, 6 and about 24 weeks after DPC sensitization. Twenty-nine alopecia patients gave blood for TCR sequencing at one to four time points (pre-sensitization, 2, 6 and 24 weeks). Overall study results and their limits: Patch test score was positively correlated with the number of PT1 expanded TCRs, with significance at thresholds 8, 16 and 32 but not at 4. DPC sensitization did not change how many TCRs were above 1 in 1000 frequency, and no evidence was found of alterations in global repertoire structure. Compared with pre-sensitization or healthy control sets, expanded TCRs formed significantly more large CDR3 similarity clusters, which is consistent with antigen-driven responses. Because all patients had alopecia, a presumed autoimmune disease, the immune response of the patients might differ from that of healthy individuals. Repeated subsampling changed both the strength of the expansion versus patch-test correlation and the threshold at which the correlation became significant.

The receptor library was made with RACE. Sequencing instrument: NextSeq 500. During library preparation, unique molecular identifiers were attached to individual cDNA molecules so that TCRs could be counted quantitatively and reproducibly. From each blood RNA sample, both TCR alpha and TCR beta chains were sequenced. The original methods were these. Samples had a median of 95,638 TCRs, with a range from roughly 23,224 to 700,000. The Decombinator software suite was used to annotate the V, J and CDR3 of the TCR reads. Every sample was subsampled to the same number of TCRs (28,000) for the PS versus PT1 abundance plots. Expanded TCRs were defined as absent before sensitization and observed at least eight times at the 2-week time point. Through fastp at Q25 and MiXCR, TCRdb rebuilt clones from the public reads, retaining in-frame beta chains. Rows with a matching CDR3 protein are joined into one entry that keeps the most common DNA and genes. These V and J calls originate from TCRdb's pipeline instead of the authors' own analysis. The sample has under 450,000 distinct CDR3 sequences on record, more than 4.5% of them singletons. Jointly, the top ten make up about 2.1% of the sample.

With regard to this clonotype: Which antigen it targets is not known. Base qualities are not at hand, and no much larger clone is one base apart.

V was cut back by 8 bases and J by 7 bases, leaving a gap of 14 bases between them. The CDR3 runs 12 residues from the cysteine to the phenylalanine. Only CDR3 DNA remains: 36 bases, in frame from the first base. The sample's time point label, in plain terms: patch test 1, 2 weeks after DPC sensitization. The treatment or condition label, read with the paper, signifies: therapeutic diphenylcyclopropenone sensitization with weekly scalp DPC. At each patch-test visit, blood was drawn before the patch test was applied. Eligible patients were aged 18 to 70, diagnosed with alopecia, deemed suitable for DPC therapy, and excluded if pregnant. Total RNA was extracted from unfractionated whole blood collected in Tempus Blood RNA tubes.

The clonotype was recovered from a woman between 45 and 60 years old with alopecia areata. Some clones in this sample may be carry-over from other donors' samples. The sequences come from whole blood, collected in connection with sensitization to the hapten diphenylcyclopropenone (DPC). The receptor chain draws on TRBV12-3 or TRBV12-4 and TRBJ2-5, and TRBD2 may be the D gene, going by 5 matching bases. Here the CDR3 is given as CASGFNGRTQYF. The DNA is TGTGCCAGCGGGTTTAATGGGAGGACCCAGTACTTC.